This section outlines one TCR beta chain sequence together with its context. These data are taken from a study of cytomegalovirus exposure and HLA in healthy donors. PCR used 60 Vbeta primers and 13 Jbeta primers. TCRdb keeps only in-frame clones here, not all; method: immunoSEQ multiplex PCR. The sample includes roughly 160,000 clones, roughly 80% of them seen just once. CDR1 is MGHRA, CDR2 YSYEKL, per germline. V lost 6 bases and J lost 2; bases outside the gene matches: 4. The length of the CDR3 is 14 residues. This TCR was recovered from a male donor in good health and CMV-seronegative. Sequencing was done on a sample of PBMCs. The chain uses TRBV4-1 and TRBJ2-7, with 10 bases fitting TRBD1. In DNA form, the CDR3 reads TGCGCCAGCAGAGCCGGGACAGGGGCCTACGAGCAGTACTTC. Protein product: CASRAGTGAYEQYF.